The 9 T cell receptor beta chains below all came from one sample that was sequenced in a study of T cells in Graves' hyperthyroidism and ophthalmopathy. Using RNA transcripts as the source, TCR beta CDR3 regions were amplified. A first-round RT-PCR of the TCR CDR3 used the HTBI primer set. TCRdb called the multiplex PCR reads again in MiXCR, with one record for every CDR3 protein. The sample lists under 800,000 distinct CDR3 sequences; approximately 15% were seen once. Sequenced material: blood. The receptors come from a woman aged 18-29 years with Graves' hyperthyroidism.

There are many counts of this clonotype. This chain connects TRBV28 to TRBJ2-7; tentatively, D is TRBD1 (5 bases). The length of the CDR3 is 12 residues. The V and J ends lost 6 bases and 6 bases respectively, with 12 bases between them. Germline V gene sequence: CDR1 MDHEN, CDR2 SYDVKM. The CDR3 nucleotides are TGTGCCAGCAGAAACCAGGGCGGCGAGCAGTACTTC. Its translation is CASRNQGGEQYF.

The chain has TRBV7-2 and TRBJ1-1; a weak D match, TRBD1 (6 bases). Trimming stripped 2 bases from V and 10 bases from J, with 14 bases between. The germline gives CDR1 SGHTA, CDR2 FQGNSA. The CDR3 contains 13 residues. The CDR3: CASSLTGGQGAFF. CDR3 bases: TGTGCCAGCAGCTTAACCGGGGGCCAGGGAGCTTTCTTT.

This clonotype was counted a few times. The V gene is TRBV6-1, the J gene TRBJ1-5; the D gene is possibly TRBD1 (5 bases). CDR1 and CDR2 from the germline V gene are MNHNS and SASEGT. The CDR3 spans 13 residues. Trimming took 10 bases from V and 3 from J, leaving 13 bases between them. CDR3 amino acids: CATGGGNNQPQHF. The CDR3 coding sequence is TGTGCCACCGGGGGAGGTAACAATCAGCCCCAGCATTTT.

This clonotype has ten or more counts. This rearrangement joins TRBV7-2 to TRBJ2-1; 8 positions agree with TRBD2. Germline V lookup: CDR1 SGHTA, CDR2 FQGNSA. The CDR3 has 16 residues. With V trimmed by 0 bases and J by 3 bases, 4 bases remained unmatched. The DNA for the CDR3 is TGTGCCAGCAGCTTAGCGTTCAGCGGGAGCTACAATGAGCAGTTCTTC. It codes for CASSLAFSGSYNEQFF.

The chain recombines TRBV12-3 or TRBV12-4 with TRBJ2-3; 15 bases are shared with TRBD2. This CDR3 spans 17 amino acids. The J segment lost 3 bases and the V segment lost 6 bases, leaving 7 bases of the junction unmatched. For the CDR3, the DNA is TGTGCCAGCAGCAGGACTAGCGGGAGGGCGGGGACAGATACGCAGTATTTT. Protein product: CASSRTSGRAGTDTQYF.

This clonotype was counted ten times or more. The genes are TRBV12-3 or TRBV12-4 and TRBJ2-1; 7 positions match TRBD1. The CDR3 loop spans 16 amino acids. The J segment lost 4 bases and the V segment lost 5 bases, leaving 11 bases of the junction unmatched. In nucleotides, the CDR3 is TGTGCCAGCAGTCGCGACCGGACAGGAGTATACAATGAGCAGTTCTTC. Protein sequence: CASSRDRTGVYNEQFF.

Note on this clonotype: This likely comes from a read error, as the CDR3 has no conserved phenylalanine or tryptophan at its end. As DNA, the CDR3 is TGTGCCAGCAGCCCCTTTCCAGCCTCTGGACACACCATATATTAT. Residues: CASSPFPASGHTIYY. This chain links TRBV3-1 with TRBJ1-3, with no clear D. The CDR3 has 15 residues. Germline V gives CDR1 LGHDT, CDR2 YNNKEL (reference sequence).

This sequence joins TRBV15 and TRBJ2-1, with TRBD1 matching over 7 bases. Germline trimming cut 11 bases from V and 5 bases from J; bases unmatched to any gene: 6. This CDR3 region has 12 residues. Germline CDR1 and CDR2: LNHNV and YYDKDF (reference sequence). CDR3 bases: TGTGCCCTCAGGACAGGCAACAATGAGCAGTTCTTC. Its protein product is CALRTGNNEQFF.

Ten or more counts support this clonotype. The chain combines TRBV7-2 with TRBJ2-2; no definite D call. V lost 0 bases and J lost 7, with 6 bases in between. CDR1 and CDR2 (germline): SGHTA, FQGNSA. CDR3 size: 13 residues. CDR3 region: CASSLAGFGELFF. CDR3 DNA: TGTGCCAGCAGCTTAGCGGGCTTCGGGGAGCTGTTTTTT.